The 10 T cell receptor beta chains given below trace back to one sample, sequenced in a study of T-cell reconstitution after alpha-beta-depleted transplantation in children. For TCRbeta, the library was prepared with unique molecular identifiers. TCRdb called the PCR reads again in MiXCR, with one record for every CDR3 protein. The sample holds around 600,000 distinct CDR3 sequences, 16% seen once. The specimen comprised PBMCs from the stem cell graft donor, sampled from the stem cell graft. These receptors were taken from a human donor who donated a stem cell graft to a child with acute myeloid leukemia.

The genes are TRBV11-2 and TRBJ2-1; 10 positions agree with TRBD1. CDR3 length: 16 residues. The germline V gene encodes CDR1 SGHAT and CDR2 FQNNGV. The junction had 9 bases not matched to a gene; V was cut back by 6 bases and J by 4 bases. CDR3 sequence reads: CASRPPGQGFYNEQFF. CDR3 DNA: TGTGCCAGCAGACCTCCGGGACAGGGGTTTTACAATGAGCAGTTCTTC.

This clonotype has more than one count but fewer than ten. The J gene is TRBJ2-5, the V gene TRBV11-1, with TRBD1 matching over 12 bases. The germline V gene has CDR1 SGHAT and CDR2 FQDESV (reference sequence). J gave up 2 bases and V 5 bases, and 3 bases lay outside the gene matches. This CDR3 comprises 15 residues. CDR3 nucleotides: TGTGCCAGCAGCCGGGACAGGGGGCTTCAAGAGACCCAGTACTTC. Residues: CASSRDRGLQETQYF.

This clonotype showed up just a few times. The V call is TRBV12-3 or TRBV12-4, the J call TRBJ2-1, with D tentatively TRBD1 (6 bases). Trimming removed 6 bases from V and 2 bases from J, with 17 bases in between. The CDR3 extends over 16 amino acids. CDR3 residues: CASRTTTGYPYNEQFF. As DNA, the CDR3 is TGTGCCAGCAGAACGACCACAGGGTACCCCTACAATGAGCAGTTCTTC.

This clonotype was detected ten times or more. The chain links TRBV29-1 to TRBJ2-7; TRBD1 aligns across 8 bases. This CDR3 region has 14 residues. CDR1 and CDR2 from the germline V gene are SQVTM and ANQGSEA. Germline trimming cut 3 bases from V and 2 bases from J; bases unmatched to any gene: 6. The CDR3 region is CSVELDRGTYEQYF. The CDR3 DNA is TGCAGCGTTGAGCTAGACAGGGGAACCTACGAGCAGTACTTC.

This clonotype appeared many times. CDR3: CSARDQGKGEKLFF. CDR3 nucleotide sequence: TGCAGTGCTAGGGATCAGGGAAAGGGTGAAAAACTGTTTTTT. The J gene is TRBJ1-4, the V gene TRBV20-1; possibly TRBD1 for D (5 bases). Germline V gene data show CDR1 as DFQATT and CDR2 as SNEGSKA (reference sequence). Trimming removed 3 bases from V and 7 bases from J, with 15 bases in between. This CDR3 region has 14 residues.

This clonotype was observed at least ten times. The chain joins TRBV6-1 to TRBJ1-6; D is unclear. The germline V and J ends were trimmed by 5 bases and 5 bases, with 7 bases remaining between them. The length of the CDR3 is 13 residues. Per germline, CDR1 MNHNS and CDR2 SASEGT. Here the CDR3 reads CASSRQDNSPLHF. The DNA of the CDR3 is TGTGCCAGCAGTAGACAAGATAATTCACCCCTCCACTTT.

This clonotype has at least ten counts. This rearrangement joins TRBV6-5 to TRBJ1-2, with 8 bases matching TRBD1. The CDR3 length is 18 residues. The V segment lost 4 bases and the J segment 0 bases; nucleotides outside the gene matches: 13. Per the germline V gene, CDR1 is MNHEY and CDR2 is SVGAGI. CDR3 region: CASSLNPRDRLPNYGYTF. The CDR3 DNA sequence: TGTGCCAGCAGTTTAAATCCGAGGGACAGGCTTCCTAACTATGGCTACACCTTC.

The sample holds many counts of this clonotype. This chain joins TRBV3-1 and TRBJ1-2; D unclear. The V end was cut by 6 bases, the J end by 7 bases, with 9 bases between. This CDR3 comprises 11 residues. Germline CDR1 is LGHDT and CDR2 is YNNKEL (reference sequence). This CDR3 reads CASSPGRGYTF. In nucleotides, the CDR3 is TGTGCCAGCAGTCCGGGCCGTGGCTACACCTTC.

This clonotype turned up a few times. The chain carries TRBV6-1 and TRBJ2-2, with D perhaps being TRBD1 or TRBD2 (5 bases each). This CDR3 contains 12 residues. Per germline, CDR1 MNHNS and CDR2 SASEGT. V lost 5 bases, J lost 9 bases, and 10 bases lay in between. CDR3 DNA: TGTGCCAGCAGTACCCAGGGACGGGAGCTGTTTTTT. Translated, it gives CASSTQGRELFF.

This clonotype was found a few times. The CDR3: CASSLTGASSYEQYF. CDR3 DNA: TGTGCCAGCAGCCTTACAGGGGCAAGCTCCTACGAGCAGTACTTC. The genes are TRBV7-3 and TRBJ2-7; 7 bases line up with TRBD1. V lost 5 bases to trimming and J lost 0 bases; unmatched junction nucleotides: 7. The CDR3 consists of 15 residues. The germline V gene encodes CDR1 SGHTA and CDR2 FQGTGA.